The T cell receptor (beta chain) described here comes from a study of vaccination and CD4 T cells after COVID-19. Once obtained from cultured CD4+ T cells, the DNA was sequenced using the Oncomine TCR Beta short-read assay. MiXCR, applied by TCRdb to the PCR reads, yields one record per CDR3 protein. The sample holds 14,000 to 15,000 distinct CDR3 sequences, around half seen once. Notes on this clonotype: The antigen remains unidentified.

Regarding treatment: roughly 10-day PBMC culture with coronavirus spike peptide pools or control peptides (ViraFEST assay). Germline CDR1 reads DFQATT; CDR2 reads SNEGSKA (reference sequence). CDR3 size: 13 residues. V lost 5 bases, J lost 2 bases, and 6 bases stayed unmatched. This TCR was recovered from a human donor with COVID-19. The sequences come from cultured CD4+ T cells from blood, collected after SARS-CoV-2 vaccination. The chain joins TRBV20-1 to TRBJ2-7; 7 bases are shared with TRBD2. As DNA, the CDR3 is TGCAGTGCTTTAGAGGCGGGGGCCTACGAGCAGTACTTC. Its translation: CSALEAGAYEQYF.